The following is a T cell receptor beta chain sequence with its context. Its antigen remains undetermined. Base qualities were left out, and no much larger clone turns up one base away. Compared with germline, V lacks 6 bases and J lacks 3 bases; bases without a gene match: 3. Including the terminal cysteine and phenylalanine, the CDR3 comprises 13 residues. The DNA shown is the 39-base CDR3, in frame from base 1. CDR1 is given as MDHEN and CDR2 as SYDVKM, both from the germline V gene. The data stem from a study of blood T cell repertoires in COVID-19 (dated by TCRdb to about 2020). Regarding the research as a whole: The collaborator samples originated in the United States, Italy and Spain and spanned the acute and convalescent phases of COVID-19. Where available, HLA class I and class II types were taken from metadata supplied by the sample provider and were not determined by assay-based typing. Subjects who had been exposed to COVID-19, were actively infected with it, or had recovered from it provided the deeply sampled blood TCRbeta repertoires that made up the dataset. The samples were drawn from two sources: the first 160 participants of the ongoing ImmuneRACE study, and about 1,300 subjects contributed by 6 global collaborators. The repertoires were made available in a free public database intended to serve as a resource for research on the immune response to SARS-CoV-2. The prospective study material was composed of cDNA or gDNA derived from T cells, B-cell-depleted T cells, or PBMCs. A de-identified subject ID, COVID-19 status, age in years and sex were almost always included in the sample metadata. Broader findings and caveats from the paper: Clinical and demographic metadata were provided uncurated, with the amount varying by source and participant.

One collaborating source in Seattle enrolled patients while the patients were actively infected and followed the patients over time throughout the course of disease. Each collaborating institution followed its own protocols to collect whole blood in K2EDTA tubes. For TCRbeta analysis, collaborators shipped samples as frozen whole blood, isolated PBMCs, or DNA extracted from either of those sample types. TCRbeta CDR3 regions were amplified from genomic DNA using the immunoSEQ Assay, a bias-controlled multiplex PCR. Processing in the source paper ran as follows. The number of nucleated cells in each sample was estimated from the amplification of reference gene primers within the assay. To quantify the absolute abundance of each unique TCRbeta CDR3 rearrangement, sequence reads were collapsed and filtered. Productive Simpson clonality was computed per sample as the square root of Simpson's diversity index over productive rearrangements. Not all clones reach the TCRdb copy of this immuneACCESS table, which keeps in-frame sequences only. Checked studies attribute under half of the gap to unresolved V genes and leave the rest unexplained. V and J calls and clone size follow that table, whereas D and trimming were derived from the DNA. The sample contains 150,000 to 200,000 clones, over 80% of them found a single time. The ten largest clones capture around 7.3% of the sample.

The chain is encoded by TRBV28 joined to TRBJ2-7; 9 junctional bases match TRBD1. Input material: peripheral blood. The source is a woman aged 65 to 85 with COVID-19, enrolled during active disease. The DNA reads as follows: TGTGCCAGCAGGGACAGGGGAAGCTACGAGCAGTACTTC. This sequence encodes CASRDRGSYEQYF.